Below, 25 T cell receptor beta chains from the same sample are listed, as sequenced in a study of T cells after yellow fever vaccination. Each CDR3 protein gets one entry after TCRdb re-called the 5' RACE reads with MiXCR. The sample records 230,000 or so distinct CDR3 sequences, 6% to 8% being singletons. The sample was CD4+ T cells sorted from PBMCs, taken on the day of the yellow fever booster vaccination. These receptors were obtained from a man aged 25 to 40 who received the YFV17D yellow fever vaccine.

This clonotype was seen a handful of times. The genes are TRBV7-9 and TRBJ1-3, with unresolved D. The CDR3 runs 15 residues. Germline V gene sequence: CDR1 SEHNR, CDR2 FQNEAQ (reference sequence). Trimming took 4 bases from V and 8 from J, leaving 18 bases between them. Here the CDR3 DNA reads TGTGCCAGCAGCTCGGGGTCCATTCGCCAGTACACCATATATTTT. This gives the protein CASSSGSIRQYTIYF. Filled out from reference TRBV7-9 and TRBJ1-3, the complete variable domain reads DTGVSQNPRHKITKRGQNVTFRCDPISEHNRLYWYRQTLGQGPEFLTYFQNEAQLEKSRLLSDRFSAERPKGSFSTLEIQRTEQGDSAMYLCASSSGSIRQYTIYFGEGSWLTVV.

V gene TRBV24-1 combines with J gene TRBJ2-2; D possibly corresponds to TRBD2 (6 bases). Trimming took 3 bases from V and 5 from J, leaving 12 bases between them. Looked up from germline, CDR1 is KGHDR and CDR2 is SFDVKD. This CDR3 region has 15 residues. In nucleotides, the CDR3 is TGTGCCACCAGTGATCCCCAACGGGAGACCGGGGAGCTGTTTTTT. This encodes CATSDPQRETGELFF.

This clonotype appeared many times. CDR3 protein: CASSSKLSWQGPTIEQYF. CDR3 nucleotides: TGTGCCAGCAGCTCGAAGTTATCGTGGCAGGGCCCCACGATCGAGCAGTACTTC. The chain joins TRBV5-6 to TRBJ2-7, with D perhaps TRBD1 (5 bases). Looked up from germline, CDR1 is SGHDT and CDR2 is YYEEEE. Trimming cost V 3 bases and J 6 bases, with 28 bases left between them. The CDR3 loop spans 18 amino acids. Full variable domain (missing parts from reference TRBV5-6 and TRBJ2-7): DAGVTQSPTHLIKTRGQQVTLRCSPKSGHDTVSWYQQALGQGPQFIFQYYEEEERQRGNFPDRFSGHQFPNYSSELNVNALLLGDSALYLCASSSKLSWQGPTIEQYFGPGTRLTVT.

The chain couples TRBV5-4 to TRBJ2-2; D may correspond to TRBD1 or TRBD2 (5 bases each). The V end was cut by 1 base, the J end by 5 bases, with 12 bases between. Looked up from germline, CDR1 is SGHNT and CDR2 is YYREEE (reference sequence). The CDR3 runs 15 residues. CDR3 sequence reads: CASSLWGSGTGELFF. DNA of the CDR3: TGTGCCAGCAGCTTGTGGGGGAGCGGAACCGGGGAGCTGTTTTTT.

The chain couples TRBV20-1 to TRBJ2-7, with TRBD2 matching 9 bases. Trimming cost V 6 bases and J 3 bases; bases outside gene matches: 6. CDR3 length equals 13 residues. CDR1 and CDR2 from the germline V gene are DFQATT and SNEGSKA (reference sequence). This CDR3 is CSATPAGGYEQYF. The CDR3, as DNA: TGCAGTGCCACCCCAGCGGGAGGCTACGAGCAGTACTTC.

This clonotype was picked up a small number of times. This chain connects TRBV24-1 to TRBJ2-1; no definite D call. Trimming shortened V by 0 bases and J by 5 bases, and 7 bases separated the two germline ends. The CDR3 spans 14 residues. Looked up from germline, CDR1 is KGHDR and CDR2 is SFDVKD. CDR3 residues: CATSDLRGNNEQFF. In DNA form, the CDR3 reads TGTGCCACCAGTGATTTGCGTGGGAACAATGAGCAGTTCTTC.

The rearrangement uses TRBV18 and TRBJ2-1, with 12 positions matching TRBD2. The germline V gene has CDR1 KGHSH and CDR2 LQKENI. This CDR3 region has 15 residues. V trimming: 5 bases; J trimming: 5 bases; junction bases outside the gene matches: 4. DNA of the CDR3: TGTGCCAGCTCATACGGACTAGCGGGGAACAATGAGCAGTTCTTC. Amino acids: CASSYGLAGNNEQFF.

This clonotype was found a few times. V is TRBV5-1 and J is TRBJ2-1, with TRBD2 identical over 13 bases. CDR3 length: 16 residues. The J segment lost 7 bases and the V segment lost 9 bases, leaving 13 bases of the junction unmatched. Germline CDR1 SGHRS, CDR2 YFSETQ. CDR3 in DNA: TGCGCCACCAGACTAGCGGGAGGCCTCTTAGCGAATGAGCAGTTCTTC. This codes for CATRLAGGLLANEQFF.

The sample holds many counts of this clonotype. CDR3 protein: CSAIRGFETQYF. The CDR3 nucleotides read TGCAGTGCTATTAGGGGATTCGAGACCCAGTACTTC. The V call is TRBV20-1, the J call TRBJ2-5; tentative D call: TRBD1 (5 bases). V dropped 4 bases and J dropped 5 bases, with 11 bases sitting between them. The CDR3 spans 12 residues. Germline lookup yields CDR1 DFQATT and CDR2 SNEGSKA (reference sequence).

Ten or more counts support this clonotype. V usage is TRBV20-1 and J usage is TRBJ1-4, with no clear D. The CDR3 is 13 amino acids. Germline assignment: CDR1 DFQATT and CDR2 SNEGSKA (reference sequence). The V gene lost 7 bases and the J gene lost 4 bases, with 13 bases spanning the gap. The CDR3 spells CSGSDGFNEKLFF. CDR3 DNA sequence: TGCAGTGGCTCGGACGGCTTTAATGAAAAACTGTTTTTT.

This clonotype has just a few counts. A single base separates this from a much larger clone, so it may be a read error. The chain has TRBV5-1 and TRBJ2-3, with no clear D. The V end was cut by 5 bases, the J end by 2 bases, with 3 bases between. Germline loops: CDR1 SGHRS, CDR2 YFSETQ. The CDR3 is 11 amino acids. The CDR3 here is CASRDTDTQYF. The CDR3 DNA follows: TGCGCCAGCAGAGACACAGATACGCAGTATTTT.

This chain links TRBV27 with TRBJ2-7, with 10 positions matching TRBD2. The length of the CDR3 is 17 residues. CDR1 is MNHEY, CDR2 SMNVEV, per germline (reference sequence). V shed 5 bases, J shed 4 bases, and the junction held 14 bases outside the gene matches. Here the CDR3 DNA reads TGTGCCAGCAGTCCAAGAGCGGGAGGGCCGATTAAGTACGAGCAGTACTTC. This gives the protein CASSPRAGGPIKYEQYF.

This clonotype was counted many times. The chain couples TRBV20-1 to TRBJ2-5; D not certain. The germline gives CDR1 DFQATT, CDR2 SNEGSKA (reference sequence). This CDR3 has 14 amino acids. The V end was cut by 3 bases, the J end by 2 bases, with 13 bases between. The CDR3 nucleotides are TGCAGTGCTAGTCCGATCAGTCCACAAGAGACCCAGTACTTC. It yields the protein CSASPISPQETQYF.

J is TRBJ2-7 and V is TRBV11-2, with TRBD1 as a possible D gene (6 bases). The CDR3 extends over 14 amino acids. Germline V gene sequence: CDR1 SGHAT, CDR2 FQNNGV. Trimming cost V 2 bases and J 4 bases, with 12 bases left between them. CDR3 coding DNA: TGTGCCAGCAGCTTATGGCAGGGGCGGTACGAGCAGTACTTC. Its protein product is CASSLWQGRYEQYF.

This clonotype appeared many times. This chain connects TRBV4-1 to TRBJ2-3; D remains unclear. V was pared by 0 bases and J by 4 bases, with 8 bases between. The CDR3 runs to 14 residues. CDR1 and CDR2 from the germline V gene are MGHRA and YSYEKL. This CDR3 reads CASSQELPPDTQYF. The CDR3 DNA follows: TGCGCCAGCAGCCAAGAGTTACCCCCAGATACGCAGTATTTT.

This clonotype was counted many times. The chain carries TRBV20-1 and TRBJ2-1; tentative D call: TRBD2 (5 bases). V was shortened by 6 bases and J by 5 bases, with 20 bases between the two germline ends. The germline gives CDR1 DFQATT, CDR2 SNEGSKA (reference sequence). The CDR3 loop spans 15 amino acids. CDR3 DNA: TGCAGTGCCACACCCCCGGGCGGGCGGAACAATGAGCAGTTCTTC. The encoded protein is CSATPPGGRNNEQFF.

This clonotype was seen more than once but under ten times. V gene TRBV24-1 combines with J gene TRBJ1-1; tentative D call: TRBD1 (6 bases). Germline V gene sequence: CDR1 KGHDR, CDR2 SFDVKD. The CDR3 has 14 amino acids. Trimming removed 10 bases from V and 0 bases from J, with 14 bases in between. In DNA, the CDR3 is TGTGCCACGAACCGACAGGACATGAACACTGAAGCTTTCTTT. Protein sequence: CATNRQDMNTEAFF.

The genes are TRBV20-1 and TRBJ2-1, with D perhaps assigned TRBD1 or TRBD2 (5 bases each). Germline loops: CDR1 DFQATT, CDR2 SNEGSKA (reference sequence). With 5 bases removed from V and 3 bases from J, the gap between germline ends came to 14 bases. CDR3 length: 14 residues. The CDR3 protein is CSAEPGRGYNEQFF. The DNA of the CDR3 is TGCAGTGCTGAACCGGGACGGGGCTACAATGAGCAGTTCTTC.

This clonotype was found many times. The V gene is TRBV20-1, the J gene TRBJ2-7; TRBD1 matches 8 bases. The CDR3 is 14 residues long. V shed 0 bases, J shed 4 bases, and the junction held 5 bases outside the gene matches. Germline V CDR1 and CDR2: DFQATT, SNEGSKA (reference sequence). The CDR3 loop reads CSARDWTGQYEQYF. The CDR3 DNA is TGCAGTGCTAGAGATTGGACAGGGCAGTACGAGCAGTACTTC.

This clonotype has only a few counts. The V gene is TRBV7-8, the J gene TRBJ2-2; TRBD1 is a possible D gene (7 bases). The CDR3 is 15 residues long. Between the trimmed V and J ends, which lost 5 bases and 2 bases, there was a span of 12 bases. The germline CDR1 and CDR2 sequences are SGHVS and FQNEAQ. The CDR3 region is CASSGGTVNTGELFF. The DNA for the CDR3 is TGTGCCAGCAGCGGGGGGACAGTTAACACCGGGGAGCTGTTTTTT.

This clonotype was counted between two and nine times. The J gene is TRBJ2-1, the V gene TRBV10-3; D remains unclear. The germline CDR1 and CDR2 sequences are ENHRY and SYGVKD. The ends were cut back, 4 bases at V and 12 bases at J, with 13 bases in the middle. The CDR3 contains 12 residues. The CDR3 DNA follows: TGTGCCATCAGTGTGACGGCCTTGGGGCAGTTCTTC. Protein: CAISVTALGQFF.

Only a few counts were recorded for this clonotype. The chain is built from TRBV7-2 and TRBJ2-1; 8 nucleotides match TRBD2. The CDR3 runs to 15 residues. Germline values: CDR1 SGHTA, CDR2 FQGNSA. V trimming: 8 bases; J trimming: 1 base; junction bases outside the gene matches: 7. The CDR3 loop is CASRLSGNSYNEQFF. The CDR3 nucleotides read TGTGCCAGCCGACTTAGCGGGAATTCCTACAATGAGCAGTTCTTC.

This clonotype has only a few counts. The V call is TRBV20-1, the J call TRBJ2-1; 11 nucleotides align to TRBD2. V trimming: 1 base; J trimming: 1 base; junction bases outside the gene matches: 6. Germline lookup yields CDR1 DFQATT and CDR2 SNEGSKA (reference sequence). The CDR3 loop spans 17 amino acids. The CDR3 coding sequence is TGCAGTGCTAGAGTAGCGGGAGGGCCGAGGTCCTACAATGAGCAGTTCTTC. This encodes CSARVAGGPRSYNEQFF.

This CDR3 is CASSWILGGANIPGMGEQFF. The CDR3 coding sequence is TGTGCCAGCAGTTGGATACTAGGGGGCGCGAATATTCCTGGTATGGGTGAGCAGTTCTTC. The V and J genes are TRBV6-2 or TRBV6-3 and TRBJ2-1; 7 nucleotides line up with TRBD1. The CDR3 runs 20 residues. Losses at the gene ends were 4 bases for V and 9 bases for J; bases not matched to a gene: 27. From germline, CDR1 is MNHEY and CDR2 SVGEGT.

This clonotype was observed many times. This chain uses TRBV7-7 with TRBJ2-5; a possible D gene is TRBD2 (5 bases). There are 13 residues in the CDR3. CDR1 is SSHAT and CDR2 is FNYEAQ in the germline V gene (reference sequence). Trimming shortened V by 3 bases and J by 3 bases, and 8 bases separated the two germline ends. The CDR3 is CASSLTREETQYF. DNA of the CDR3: TGTGCCAGCAGCTTGACGAGGGAAGAGACCCAGTACTTC.